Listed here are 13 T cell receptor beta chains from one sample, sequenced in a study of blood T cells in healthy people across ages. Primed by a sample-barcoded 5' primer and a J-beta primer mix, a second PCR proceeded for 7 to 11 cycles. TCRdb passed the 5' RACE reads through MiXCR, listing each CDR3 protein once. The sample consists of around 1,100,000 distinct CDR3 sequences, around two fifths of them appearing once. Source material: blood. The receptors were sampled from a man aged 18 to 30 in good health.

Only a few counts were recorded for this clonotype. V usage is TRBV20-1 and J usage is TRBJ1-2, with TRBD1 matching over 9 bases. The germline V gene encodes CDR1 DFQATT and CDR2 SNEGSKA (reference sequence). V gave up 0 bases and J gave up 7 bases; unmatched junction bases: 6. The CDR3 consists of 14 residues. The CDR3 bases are TGCAGTGCTAGAGATGAGACAGGGGGTCTTGGCTACACCTTC. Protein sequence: CSARDETGGLGYTF.

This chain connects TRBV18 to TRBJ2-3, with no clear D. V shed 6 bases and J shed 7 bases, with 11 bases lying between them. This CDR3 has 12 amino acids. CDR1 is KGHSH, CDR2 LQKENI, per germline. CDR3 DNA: TGTGCCAGCTCCGCGGACGGATATACGCAGTATTTT. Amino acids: CASSADGYTQYF.

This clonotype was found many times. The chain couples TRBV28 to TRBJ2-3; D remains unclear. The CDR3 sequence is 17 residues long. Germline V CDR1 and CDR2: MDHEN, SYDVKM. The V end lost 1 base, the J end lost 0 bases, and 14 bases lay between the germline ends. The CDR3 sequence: CASSLFPRRTSTDTQYF. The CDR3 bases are TGTGCCAGCAGTTTATTCCCTCGCCGCACTAGCACAGATACGCAGTATTTT. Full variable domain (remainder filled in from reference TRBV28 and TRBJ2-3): DVKVTQSSRYLVKRTGEKVFLECVQDMDHENMFWYRQDPGLGLRLIYFSYDVKMKEKGDIPEGYSVSREKKERFSLILESASTNQTSMYLCASSLFPRRTSTDTQYFGPGTRLTVL.

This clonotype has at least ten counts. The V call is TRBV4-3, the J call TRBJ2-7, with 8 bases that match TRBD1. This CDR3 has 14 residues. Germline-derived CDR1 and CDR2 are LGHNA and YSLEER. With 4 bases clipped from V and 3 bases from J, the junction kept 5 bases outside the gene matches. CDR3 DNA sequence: TGCGCCAGCAGCCCTCGGACAGGGAACTACGAGCAGTACTTC. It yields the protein CASSPRTGNYEQYF.

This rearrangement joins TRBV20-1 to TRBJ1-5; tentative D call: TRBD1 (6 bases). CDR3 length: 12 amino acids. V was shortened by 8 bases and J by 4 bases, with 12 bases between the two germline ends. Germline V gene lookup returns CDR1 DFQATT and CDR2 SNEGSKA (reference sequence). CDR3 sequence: CSSGTSNQPQHF. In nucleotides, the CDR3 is TGCAGTTCCGGGACAAGTAATCAGCCCCAGCATTTT.

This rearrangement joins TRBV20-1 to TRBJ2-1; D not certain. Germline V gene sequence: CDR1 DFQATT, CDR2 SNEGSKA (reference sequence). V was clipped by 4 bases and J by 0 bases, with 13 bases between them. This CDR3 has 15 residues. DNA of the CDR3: TGCAGTGCTACGACCACAAGTAACTCCTACAATGAGCAGTTCTTC. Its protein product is CSATTTSNSYNEQFF.

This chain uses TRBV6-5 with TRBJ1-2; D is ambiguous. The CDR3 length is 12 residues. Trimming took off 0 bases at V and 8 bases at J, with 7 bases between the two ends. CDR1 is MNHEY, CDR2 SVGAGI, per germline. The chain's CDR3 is CASSYSTTGYTF. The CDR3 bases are TGTGCCAGCAGTTACTCGACAACGGGCTACACCTTC.

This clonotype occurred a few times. CDR3 sequence: CASSQDFSDNYGYTF. The CDR3 DNA reads TGCGCCAGCAGCCAAGATTTTTCAGATAACTATGGCTACACCTTC. This chain links TRBV4-3 with TRBJ1-2; D not resolved. The germline V and J ends were trimmed by 0 bases and 1 base, with 9 bases remaining between them. This CDR3 has 15 amino acids. Germline CDR1 and CDR2: LGHNA and YSLEER.

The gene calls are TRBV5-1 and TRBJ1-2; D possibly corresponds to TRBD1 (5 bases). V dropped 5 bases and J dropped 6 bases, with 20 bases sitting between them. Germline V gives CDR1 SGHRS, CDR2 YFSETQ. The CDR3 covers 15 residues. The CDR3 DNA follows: TGCGCCAGCAGGGTGGACATCGGGGATGGGGATGGCTACACCTTC. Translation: CASRVDIGDGDGYTF.

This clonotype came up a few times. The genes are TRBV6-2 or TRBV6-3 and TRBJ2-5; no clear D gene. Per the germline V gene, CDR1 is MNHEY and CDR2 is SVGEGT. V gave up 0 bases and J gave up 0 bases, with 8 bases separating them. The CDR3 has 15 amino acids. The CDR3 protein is CASSYSRTNQETQYF. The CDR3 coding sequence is TGTGCCAGCAGTTACTCCCGCACTAACCAAGAGACCCAGTACTTC.

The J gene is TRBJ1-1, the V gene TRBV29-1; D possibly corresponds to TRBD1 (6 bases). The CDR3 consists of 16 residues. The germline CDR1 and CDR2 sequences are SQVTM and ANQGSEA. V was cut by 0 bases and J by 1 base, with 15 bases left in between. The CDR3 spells CSVEDRGGRGNTEAFF. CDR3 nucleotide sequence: TGCAGCGTTGAAGATCGGGGGGGCCGAGGGAACACTGAAGCTTTCTTT. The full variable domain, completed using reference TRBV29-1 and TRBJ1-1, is SAVISQKPSRDICQRGTSLTIQCQVDSQVTMMFWYRQQPGQSLTLIATANQGSEATYESGFVIDKFPISRPNLTFSTLTVSNMSPEDSSIYLCSVEDRGGRGNTEAFFGQGTRLTVV.

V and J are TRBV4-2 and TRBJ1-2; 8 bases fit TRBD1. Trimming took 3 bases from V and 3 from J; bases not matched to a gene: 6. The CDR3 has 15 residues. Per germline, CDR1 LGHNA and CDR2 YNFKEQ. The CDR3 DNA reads TGTGCCAGCAGCCAGCTACAGGGGGACGACTATGGCTACACCTTC. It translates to CASSQLQGDDYGYTF.

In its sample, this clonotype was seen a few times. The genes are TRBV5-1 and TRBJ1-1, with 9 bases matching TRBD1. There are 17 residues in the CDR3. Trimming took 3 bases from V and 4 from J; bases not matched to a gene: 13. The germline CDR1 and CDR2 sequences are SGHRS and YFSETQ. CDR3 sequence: CASSSKFTGTGFTEAFF. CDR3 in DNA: TGCGCCAGCAGCTCTAAATTTACCGGGACAGGGTTCACTGAAGCTTTCTTT.